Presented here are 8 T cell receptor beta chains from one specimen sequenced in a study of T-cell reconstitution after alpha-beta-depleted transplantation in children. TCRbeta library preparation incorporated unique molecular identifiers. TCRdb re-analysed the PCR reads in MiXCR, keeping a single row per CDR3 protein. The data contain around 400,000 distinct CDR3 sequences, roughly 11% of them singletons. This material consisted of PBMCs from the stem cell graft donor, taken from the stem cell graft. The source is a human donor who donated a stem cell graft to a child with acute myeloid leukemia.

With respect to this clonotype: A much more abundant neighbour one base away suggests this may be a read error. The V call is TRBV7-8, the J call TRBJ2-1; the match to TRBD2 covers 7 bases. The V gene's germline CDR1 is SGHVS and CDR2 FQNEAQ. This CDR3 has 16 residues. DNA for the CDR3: TGTTCCAGCAGCTTACGCGGGACTAACGTTGGTAATGAGCAGTTCTTC. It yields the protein CSSSLRGTNVGNEQFF.

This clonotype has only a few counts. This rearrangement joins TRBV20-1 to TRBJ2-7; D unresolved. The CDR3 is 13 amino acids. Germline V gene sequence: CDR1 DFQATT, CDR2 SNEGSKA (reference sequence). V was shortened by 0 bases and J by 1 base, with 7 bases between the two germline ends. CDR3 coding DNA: TGCAGTGCTAGAGAAGGGCATTCCTACGAGCAGTACTTC. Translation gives CSAREGHSYEQYF.

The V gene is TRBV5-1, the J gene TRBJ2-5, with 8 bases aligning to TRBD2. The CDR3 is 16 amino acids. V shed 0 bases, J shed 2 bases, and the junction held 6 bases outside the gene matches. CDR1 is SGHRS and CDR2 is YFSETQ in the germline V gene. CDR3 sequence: CASSLGPSGGQETQYF. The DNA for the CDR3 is TGCGCCAGCAGCTTGGGTCCCAGCGGGGGACAAGAGACCCAGTACTTC.

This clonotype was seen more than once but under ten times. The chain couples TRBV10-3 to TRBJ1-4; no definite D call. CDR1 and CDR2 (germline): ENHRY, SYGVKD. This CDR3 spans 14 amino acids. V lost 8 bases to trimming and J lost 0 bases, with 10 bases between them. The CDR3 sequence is CAISASATNEKLFF. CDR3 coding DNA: TGTGCCATCTCGGCGTCTGCAACTAATGAAAAACTGTTTTTT.

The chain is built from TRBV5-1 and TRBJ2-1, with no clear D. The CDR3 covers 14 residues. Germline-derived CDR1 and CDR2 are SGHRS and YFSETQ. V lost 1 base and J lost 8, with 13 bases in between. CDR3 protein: CASSLRAPQDEQFF. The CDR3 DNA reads TGCGCCAGCAGCTTGCGGGCCCCTCAGGATGAGCAGTTCTTC.

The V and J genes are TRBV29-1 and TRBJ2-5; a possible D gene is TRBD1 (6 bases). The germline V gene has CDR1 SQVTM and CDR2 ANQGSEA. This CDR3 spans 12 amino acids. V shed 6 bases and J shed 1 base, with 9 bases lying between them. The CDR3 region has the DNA TGCAGCGTCAGGGGCCCCCAAGAGACCCAGTACTTC. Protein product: CSVRGPQETQYF. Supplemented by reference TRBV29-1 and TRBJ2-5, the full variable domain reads SAVISQKPSRDICQRGTSLTIQCQVDSQVTMMFWYRQQPGQSLTLIATANQGSEATYESGFVIDKFPISRPNLTFSTLTVSNMSPEDSSIYLCSVRGPQETQYFGPGTRLLVL.

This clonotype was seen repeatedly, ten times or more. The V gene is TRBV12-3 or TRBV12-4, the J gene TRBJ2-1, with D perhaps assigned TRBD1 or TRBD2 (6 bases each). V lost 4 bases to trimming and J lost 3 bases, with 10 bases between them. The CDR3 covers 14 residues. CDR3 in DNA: TGTGCCAGCAGTTGGAGGGGGGACTACAATGAGCAGTTCTTC. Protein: CASSWRGDYNEQFF.

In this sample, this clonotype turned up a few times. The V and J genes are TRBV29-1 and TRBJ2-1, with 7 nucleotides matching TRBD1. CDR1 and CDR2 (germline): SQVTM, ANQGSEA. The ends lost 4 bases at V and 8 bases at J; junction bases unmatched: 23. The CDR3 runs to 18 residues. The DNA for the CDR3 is TGCAGCGTTGGGCGATCGGGGACAGACAGGGTTAGTAGCGATGAGCAGTTCTTC. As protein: CSVGRSGTDRVSSDEQFF.